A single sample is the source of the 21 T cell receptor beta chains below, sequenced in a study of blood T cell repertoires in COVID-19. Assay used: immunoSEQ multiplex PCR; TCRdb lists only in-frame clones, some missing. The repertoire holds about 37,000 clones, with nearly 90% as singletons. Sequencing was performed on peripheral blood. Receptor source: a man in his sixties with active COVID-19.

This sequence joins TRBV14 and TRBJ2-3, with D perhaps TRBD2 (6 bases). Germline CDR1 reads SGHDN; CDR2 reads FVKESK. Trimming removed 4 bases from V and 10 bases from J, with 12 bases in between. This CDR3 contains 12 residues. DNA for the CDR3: TGTGCCAGCAGCCCGGGACTTTGGTCGCAGTATTTT. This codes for CASSPGLWSQYF. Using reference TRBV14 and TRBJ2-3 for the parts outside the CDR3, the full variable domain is EAGVTQFPSHSVIEKGQTVTLRCDPISGHDNLYWYRRVMGKEIKFLLHFVKESKQDESGMPNNRFLAERTGGTYSTLKVQPAELEDSGVYFCASSPGLWSQYFGPGTRLTVL.

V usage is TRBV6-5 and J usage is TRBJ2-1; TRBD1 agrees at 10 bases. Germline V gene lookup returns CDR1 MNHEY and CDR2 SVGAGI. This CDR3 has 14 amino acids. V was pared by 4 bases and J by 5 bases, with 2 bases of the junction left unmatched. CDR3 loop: CASSWGQGNNEQFF. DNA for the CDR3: TGTGCCAGCAGTTGGGGACAGGGGAACAATGAGCAGTTCTTC.

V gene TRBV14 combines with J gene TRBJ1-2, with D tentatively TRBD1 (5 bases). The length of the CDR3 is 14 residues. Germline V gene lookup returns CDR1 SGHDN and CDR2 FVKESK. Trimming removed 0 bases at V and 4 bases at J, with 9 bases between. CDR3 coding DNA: TGTGCCAGCAGCCAAGACGGAGGGGTCTATGGCTACACCTTC. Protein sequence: CASSQDGGVYGYTF.

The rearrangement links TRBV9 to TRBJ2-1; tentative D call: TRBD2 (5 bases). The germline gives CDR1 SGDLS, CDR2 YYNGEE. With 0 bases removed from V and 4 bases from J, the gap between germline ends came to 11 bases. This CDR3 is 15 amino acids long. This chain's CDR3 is CASSVVGKSYNEQFF. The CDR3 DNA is TGTGCCAGCAGCGTAGTCGGGAAGTCTTACAATGAGCAGTTCTTC.

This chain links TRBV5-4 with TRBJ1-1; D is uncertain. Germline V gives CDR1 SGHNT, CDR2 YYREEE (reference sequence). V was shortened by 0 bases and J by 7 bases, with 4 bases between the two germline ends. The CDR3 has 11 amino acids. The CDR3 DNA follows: TGTGCCAGCAGCTTGGGAGTTGAAGCTTTCTTT. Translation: CASSLGVEAFF. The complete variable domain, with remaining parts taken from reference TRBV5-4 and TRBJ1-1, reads ETGVTQSPTHLIKTRGQQVTLRCSSQSGHNTVSWYQQALGQGPQFIFQYYREEENGRGNFPPRFSGLQFPNYSSELNVNALELDDSALYLCASSLGVEAFFGQGTRLTVV.

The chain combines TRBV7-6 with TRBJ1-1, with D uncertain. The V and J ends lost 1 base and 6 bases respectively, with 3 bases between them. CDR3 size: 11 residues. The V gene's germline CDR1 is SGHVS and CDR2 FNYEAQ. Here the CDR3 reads CASSLVSEAFF. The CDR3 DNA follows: TGTGCCAGCAGCTTAGTATCTGAAGCTTTCTTT.

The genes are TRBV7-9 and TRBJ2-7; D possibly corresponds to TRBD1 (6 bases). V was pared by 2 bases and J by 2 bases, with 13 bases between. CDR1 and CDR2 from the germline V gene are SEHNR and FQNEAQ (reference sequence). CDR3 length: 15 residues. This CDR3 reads CASSLMGAGPYEQYF. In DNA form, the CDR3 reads TGTGCCAGCAGCTTAATGGGGGCGGGCCCCTACGAGCAGTACTTC.

The CDR3 is CASSTYLTGEYGYTF. CDR3 sequence (DNA): TGTGCCAGCAGCACCTACCTGACAGGGGAGTATGGCTACACCTTC. The J gene is TRBJ1-2, the V gene TRBV5-6; 8 bases are shared with TRBD1. Germline CDR1 SGHDT, CDR2 YYEEEE. Trimming removed 4 bases from V and 5 bases from J; junction bases left unmatched: 10. This CDR3 region has 15 residues.

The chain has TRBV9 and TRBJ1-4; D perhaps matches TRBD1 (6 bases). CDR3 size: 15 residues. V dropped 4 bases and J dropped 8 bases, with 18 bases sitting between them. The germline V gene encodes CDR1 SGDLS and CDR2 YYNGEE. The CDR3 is CASSPEGRGEEKLFF. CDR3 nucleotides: TGTGCCAGCAGCCCCGAGGGCAGGGGAGAGGAAAAACTGTTTTTT.

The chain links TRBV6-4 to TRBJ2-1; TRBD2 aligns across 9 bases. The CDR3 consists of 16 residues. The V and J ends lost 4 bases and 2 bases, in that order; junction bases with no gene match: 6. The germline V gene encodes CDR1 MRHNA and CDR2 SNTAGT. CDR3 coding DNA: TGTGCCAGCAGTGCTGGTAGCGGGAGAACCTACAATGAGCAGTTCTTC. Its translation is CASSAGSGRTYNEQFF.

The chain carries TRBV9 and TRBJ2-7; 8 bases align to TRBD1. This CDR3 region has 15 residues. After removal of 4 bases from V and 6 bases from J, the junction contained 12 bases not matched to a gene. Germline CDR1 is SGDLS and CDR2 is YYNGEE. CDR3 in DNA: TGTGCCAGCAGCATCCTATCAGGGGGCGTATCCGAGCAGTACTTC. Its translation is CASSILSGGVSEQYF.

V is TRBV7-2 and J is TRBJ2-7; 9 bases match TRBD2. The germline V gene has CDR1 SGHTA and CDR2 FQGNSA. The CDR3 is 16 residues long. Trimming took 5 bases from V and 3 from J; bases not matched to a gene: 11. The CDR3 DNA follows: TGTGCCAGCAGCCCCAGCGGGCTAGCGGGGTTCTACGAGCAGTACTTC. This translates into CASSPSGLAGFYEQYF.

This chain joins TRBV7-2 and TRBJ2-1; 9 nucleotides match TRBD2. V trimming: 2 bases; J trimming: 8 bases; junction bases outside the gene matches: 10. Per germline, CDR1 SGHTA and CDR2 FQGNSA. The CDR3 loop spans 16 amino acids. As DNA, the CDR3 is TGTGCCAGCAGCTTATTAATCCTAGCGGGATTGGATGAGCAGTTCTTC. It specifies CASSLLILAGLDEQFF.

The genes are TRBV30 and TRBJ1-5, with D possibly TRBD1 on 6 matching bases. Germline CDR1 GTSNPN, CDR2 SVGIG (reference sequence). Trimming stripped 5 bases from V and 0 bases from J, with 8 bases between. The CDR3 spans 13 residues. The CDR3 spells CAWGQYSNQPQHF. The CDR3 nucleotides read TGTGCCTGGGGACAGTATAGCAATCAGCCCCAGCATTTT. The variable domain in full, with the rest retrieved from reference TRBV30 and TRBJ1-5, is SQTIHQWPATLVQPVGSPLSLECTVEGTSNPNLYWYRQAAGRGLQLLFYSVGIGQISSEVPQNLSASRPQDRQFILSSKKLLLSDSGFYLCAWGQYSNQPQHFGDGTRLSIL.

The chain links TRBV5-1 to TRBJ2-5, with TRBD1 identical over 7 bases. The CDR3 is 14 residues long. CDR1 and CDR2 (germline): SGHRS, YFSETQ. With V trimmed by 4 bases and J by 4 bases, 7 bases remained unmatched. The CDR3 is CASSRTGAGETQYF. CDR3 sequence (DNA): TGCGCCAGCAGCCGAACAGGGGCCGGAGAGACCCAGTACTTC. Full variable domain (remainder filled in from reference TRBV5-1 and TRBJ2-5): KAGVTQTPRYLIKTRGQQVTLSCSPISGHRSVSWYQQTPGQGLQFLFEYFSETQRNKGNFPGRFSGRQFSNSRSEMNVSTLELGDSALYLCASSRTGAGETQYFGPGTRLLVL.

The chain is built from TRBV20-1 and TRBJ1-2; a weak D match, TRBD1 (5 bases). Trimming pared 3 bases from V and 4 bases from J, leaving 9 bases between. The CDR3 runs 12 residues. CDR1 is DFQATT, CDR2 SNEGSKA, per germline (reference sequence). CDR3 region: CSASGGGYGYTF. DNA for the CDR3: TGCAGTGCTAGTGGCGGGGGCTATGGCTACACCTTC.

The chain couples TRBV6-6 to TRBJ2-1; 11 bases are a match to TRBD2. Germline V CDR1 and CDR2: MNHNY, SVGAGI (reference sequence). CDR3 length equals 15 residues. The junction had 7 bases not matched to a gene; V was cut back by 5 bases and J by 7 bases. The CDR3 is CASSTGTSGPNEQFF. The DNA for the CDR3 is TGTGCCAGCAGTACCGGGACTAGCGGTCCTAATGAGCAGTTCTTC.

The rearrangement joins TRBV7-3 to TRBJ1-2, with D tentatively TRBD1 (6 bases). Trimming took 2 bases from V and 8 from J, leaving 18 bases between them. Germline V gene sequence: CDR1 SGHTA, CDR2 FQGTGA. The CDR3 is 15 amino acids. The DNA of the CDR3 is TGTGCCAGCAGCTTAGAGGGCCTCAGGGGAGACGGCTACACCTTC. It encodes CASSLEGLRGDGYTF.

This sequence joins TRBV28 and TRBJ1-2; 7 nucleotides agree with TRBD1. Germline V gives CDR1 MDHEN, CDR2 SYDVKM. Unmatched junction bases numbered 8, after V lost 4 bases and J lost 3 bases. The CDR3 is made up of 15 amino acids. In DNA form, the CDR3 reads TGTGCCAGCAGTTCCCCTTGGAGGGGGCACTATGGCTACACCTTC. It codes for CASSSPWRGHYGYTF.

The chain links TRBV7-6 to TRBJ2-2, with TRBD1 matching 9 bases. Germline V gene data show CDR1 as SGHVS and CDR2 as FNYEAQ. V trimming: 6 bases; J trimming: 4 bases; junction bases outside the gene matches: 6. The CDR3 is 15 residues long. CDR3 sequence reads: CASRSGTGLTGELFF. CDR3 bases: TGTGCCAGCAGAAGTGGGACAGGGCTCACCGGGGAGCTGTTTTTT.

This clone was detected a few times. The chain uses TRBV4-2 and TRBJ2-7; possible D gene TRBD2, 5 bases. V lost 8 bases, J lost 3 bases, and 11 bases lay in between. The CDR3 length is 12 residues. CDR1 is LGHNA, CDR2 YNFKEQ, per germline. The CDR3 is CASVYRGYEQYF. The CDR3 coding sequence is TGTGCCAGCGTCTACCGGGGCTACGAGCAGTACTTC.